These 26 T cell receptor beta chains originate from one sample sequenced in a study of blood T cells in healthy people across ages. The use of a sample-barcoded 5' primer and a J-beta primer mix characterized a second PCR of 7 to 11 cycles. TCRdb re-analysed the 5' RACE reads in MiXCR, keeping a single row per CDR3 protein. The sample shows hundreds of thousands of distinct CDR3 sequences, about 30% of them seen only once. The sample taken for sequencing was blood. These receptors were taken from an elderly woman in good health.

This clonotype has at least ten counts. This chain connects TRBV20-1 to TRBJ2-7; D tentatively fits TRBD1 or TRBD2 (5 bases each). This CDR3 has 13 amino acids. Trimming shortened V by 3 bases and J by 3 bases, and 12 bases separated the two germline ends. CDR1 is DFQATT, CDR2 SNEGSKA, per germline (reference sequence). CDR3 DNA sequence: TGCAGTGCTAGCCGGGACGGACTCTACGAGCAGTACTTC. Protein: CSASRDGLYEQYF.

This clonotype has a handful of counts. J is TRBJ1-6 and V is TRBV20-1, with 8 bases that match TRBD1. The CDR3 has 16 amino acids. Germline values: CDR1 DFQATT, CDR2 SNEGSKA (reference sequence). V was pared by 4 bases and J by 6 bases, with 11 bases of the junction left unmatched. The CDR3 spells CSAINPRGRGNSPLHF. The CDR3 region has the DNA TGCAGTGCTATAAACCCCAGGGGGCGCGGTAATTCACCCCTCCACTTT.

Turning to this clonotype: Given a much more abundant clone one base away, this may be a read error. Here the CDR3 reads CASSVSEGVEQYF. CDR3 in DNA: TGTGCCAGCAGTGTCTCAGAGGGGGTTGAGCAGTACTTC. The chain uses TRBV6-1 and TRBJ2-5, with a weak D call TRBD1 (6 bases). Trimming removed 4 bases from V and 11 bases from J, with 17 bases in between. CDR3 length equals 13 residues. CDR1 is MNHNS and CDR2 is SASEGT in the germline V gene.

The genes are TRBV28 and TRBJ1-4; TRBD1 aligns across 9 bases. The ends lost 6 bases at V and 5 bases at J; junction bases unmatched: 4. This CDR3 is built from 14 residues. The germline V gene has CDR1 MDHEN and CDR2 SYDVKM. CDR3 in amino acids: CASRTGTGNEKLFF. CDR3 in DNA: TGTGCCAGCAGAACCGGGACAGGGAATGAAAAACTGTTTTTT.

This chain links TRBV14 with TRBJ1-1, with 7 bases lining up with TRBD1. This CDR3 region has 17 residues. The ends lost 4 bases at V and 1 base at J; junction bases unmatched: 12. Per germline, CDR1 SGHDN and CDR2 FVKESK. DNA for the CDR3: TGTGCCAGCAGCCCCCTATTTGAGACAGGGACGAACACTGAAGCTTTCTTT. Protein: CASSPLFETGTNTEAFF. The entire variable domain, with the rest obtained from reference TRBV14 and TRBJ1-1, is as follows: EAGVTQFPSHSVIEKGQTVTLRCDPISGHDNLYWYRRVMGKEIKFLLHFVKESKQDESGMPNNRFLAERTGGTYSTLKVQPAELEDSGVYFCASSPLFETGTNTEAFFGQGTRLTVV.

For this clonotype: Being one base from a much bigger clone, this may be a read error. Given the absence of the conserved phenylalanine or tryptophan at the CDR3 end, a read error is likely. The DNA is omitted, as the CDR3 cannot be located on it reliably, and the CDR3 follows TCRdb's listing. The J gene is TRBJ1-2, the V gene TRBV6-2 or TRBV6-3; TRBD1 was called by the table and not checked on the DNA. The CDR3 sequence runs 13 residues, both termini included. Germline V gene sequence: CDR1 MNHEY, CDR2 SVGEGT. The CDR3 sequence: CASSTGTGDVNTV.

About this clonotype itself: At one end, the junction sequence differs from germline, possibly due to a read error. The J gene is TRBJ1-1, the V gene TRBV9, with D uncertain. Germline CDR1 reads SGDLS; CDR2 reads YYNGEE. CDR3 length equals 13 residues. CDR3 nucleotide sequence: TGTGCCAGCAGCGCAGAGGTCACCACTGAGGCTTTCTTT. It codes for CASSAEVTTEAFF.

In its sample, this clonotype was seen a few times. V and J are TRBV30 and TRBJ2-5; 9 bases line up with TRBD1. CDR1 and CDR2 (germline): GTSNPN, SVGIG (reference sequence). V shed 3 bases, J shed 5 bases, and the junction held 10 bases outside the gene matches. This CDR3 region has 15 residues. The CDR3, as DNA: TGTGCCTGGAGGGCCGGGACAGGGATTTTCGAGACCCAGTACTTC. Translating it yields CAWRAGTGIFETQYF.

A note on this clonotype: The junction differs from germline at one of its ends, possibly a read error. CDR3 amino acids: CASGLAGSSYEQYF. The DNA of the CDR3 is TGTGCCAGCGGTTTAGCAGGGAGCTCCTACGAGCAGTACTTC. The chain links TRBV12-3 or TRBV12-4 to TRBJ2-7, with D perhaps matching TRBD1 or TRBD2 (5 bases each). The length of the CDR3 is 14 residues.

The table lists this clonotype with many counts. This chain connects TRBV5-1 to TRBJ2-3; 10 bases align to TRBD1. V lost 4 bases and J lost 3; bases outside the gene matches: 8. The length of the CDR3 is 16 residues. Germline CDR1 reads SGHRS; CDR2 reads YFSETQ. The CDR3 region has the DNA TGCGCCAGCAGCGTCTCCCGGGACAGGGGAACAGATACGCAGTATTTT. Translated: CASSVSRDRGTDTQYF.

This clonotype has more than one count but fewer than ten. The chain employs TRBV9 and TRBJ2-1; D perhaps matches TRBD2 (5 bases). Trimming cost V 0 bases and J 4 bases, with 11 bases left between them. The CDR3 extends over 15 amino acids. Germline V gene lookup returns CDR1 SGDLS and CDR2 YYNGEE. The CDR3 region has the DNA TGTGCCAGCAGCGTAGTTGGCGGGCTTTACAATGAGCAGTTCTTC. Translation gives CASSVVGGLYNEQFF.

V gene TRBV6-5 combines with J gene TRBJ1-6, with a possible D match to TRBD1 (5 bases). This CDR3 has 12 residues. CDR1 and CDR2 from the germline V gene are MNHEY and SVGAGI. V was shortened by 6 bases and J by 14 bases, with 14 bases between the two germline ends. The CDR3 nucleotides are TGTGCCAGCAGCCCCGGGGGGAAGACCCTCCACTTT. Amino acid sequence: CASSPGGKTLHF.

Ten or more counts support this clonotype. CDR3 nucleotide sequence: TGCAGTGCTAGAGAAGGGTTGTCGGAGACCCAGTACTTC. Translation: CSAREGLSETQYF. This chain connects TRBV20-1 to TRBJ2-5; D gene ambiguous. Germline CDR1 reads DFQATT; CDR2 reads SNEGSKA (reference sequence). The V gene lost 0 bases and the J gene lost 5 bases, with 10 bases spanning the gap. The CDR3 length is 13 residues.

On this clonotype itself: Since no conserved phenylalanine or tryptophan closes the CDR3, a read error is the likely cause. The rearrangement joins TRBV20-1 to TRBJ1-6; D perhaps matches TRBD1 (6 bases). From germline, CDR1 is DFQATT and CDR2 SNEGSKA (reference sequence). The length of the CDR3 is 13 residues. The ends were cut back, 6 bases at V and 6 bases at J, with 12 bases in the middle. CDR3: CSASRTANSPLHV. In DNA form, the CDR3 reads TGCAGTGCGAGCCGGACAGCTAATTCACCCCTCCACGTT.

This chain uses TRBV28 with TRBJ2-3; 8 bases match TRBD1. V lost 3 bases and J lost 3; bases outside the gene matches: 17. CDR3 length equals 19 residues. Looked up from germline, CDR1 is MDHEN and CDR2 is SYDVKM. The CDR3 coding sequence is TGTGCCAGCAGTTTGTCCTCGGCCGGTGGCAGGGGGCTAACAGATACGCAGTATTTT. Protein: CASSLSSAGGRGLTDTQYF.

The table lists this clonotype with many counts. J is TRBJ1-2 and V is TRBV9, with 7 bases matching TRBD1. Germline V gene sequence: CDR1 SGDLS, CDR2 YYNGEE. The junction had 9 bases not matched to a gene; V was cut back by 3 bases and J by 4 bases. CDR3 length equals 15 residues. CDR3 DNA: TGTGCCAGCAGCGCCCGACAGGGAGATATCTATGGCTACACCTTC. Translating it yields CASSARQGDIYGYTF.

A remark on this clonotype: A clone one base away is much larger, so this may be a read error. The rearrangement links TRBV10-3 to TRBJ1-6; D might be TRBD1 (5 bases). CDR1 and CDR2 (germline): ENHRY, SYGVKD. The CDR3 has 13 amino acids. The CDR3 loop is CAISEGARSPPHF. Here the CDR3 DNA reads TGTGCCATCAGTGAGGGGGCTCGGTCACCCCCCCACTTT.

At least ten counts were recorded for this clonotype. This chain connects TRBV5-1 to TRBJ1-2, with D possibly matching TRBD1 (5 bases). Trimming left V 4 bases short and J 8 bases short, with 15 bases between. Per the germline V gene, CDR1 is SGHRS and CDR2 is YFSETQ. This CDR3 region has 13 residues. The CDR3 sequence is CASSVRDAWGYTF. The CDR3 DNA reads as TGCGCCAGCAGCGTCAGGGACGCGTGGGGCTACACCTTC.

The J gene is TRBJ1-1, the V gene TRBV15; D gene unclear. Trimming cost V 0 bases and J 2 bases, with 7 bases left between them. The CDR3 sequence is 14 residues long. Germline V gene data show CDR1 as LNHNV and CDR2 as YYDKDF (reference sequence). CDR3 DNA: TGTGCCACCAGCAGAGATCCCGCTAACACTGAAGCTTTCTTT. Translation: CATSRDPANTEAFF.

Note on this clonotype: Given a much more abundant clone one base away, this may be a read error. V and J are TRBV7-2 and TRBJ1-5; possibly TRBD1 for D (5 bases). CDR3 length: 15 amino acids. Germline V lookup: CDR1 SGHTA, CDR2 FQGNSA. The CDR3 nucleotides read TGTGCCGGCAGCCCCGACAGTTATAGCAATCAGCCCCAGCATTTT. Translating gives CAGSPDSYSNQPQHF.

This clonotype has more than one count but fewer than ten. The J gene is TRBJ2-6, the V gene TRBV9; a weak D match, TRBD1 (6 bases). Per the germline V gene, CDR1 is SGDLS and CDR2 is YYNGEE. Trimming cost V 2 bases and J 4 bases, with 22 bases left between them. There are 19 residues in the CDR3. The CDR3 sequence: CASSVDHHTQGAGANVLTF. CDR3 nucleotides: TGTGCCAGCAGCGTCGACCACCACACACAGGGTGCGGGGGCCAACGTCCTGACTTTC.

Only a few counts were recorded for this clonotype. The rearrangement links TRBV12-3 or TRBV12-4 to TRBJ2-7, with no clear D. V was pared by 3 bases and J by 0 bases, with 12 bases between. The CDR3 length is 15 residues. The CDR3 DNA reads as TGTGCCAGCAGTTTGAACAGTGGGCCCTCCTACGAGCAGTACTTC. This sequence encodes CASSLNSGPSYEQYF.

Of note for this clonotype: A much larger clone differs from this one at a single base, so this may be a read error. The chain joins TRBV18 to TRBJ2-1, with a possible D match to TRBD1 (5 bases). Trimming removed 0 bases at V and 13 bases at J, with 19 bases between. Germline V gene lookup returns CDR1 KGHSH and CDR2 LQKENI. CDR3 size: 15 residues. The DNA of the CDR3 is TGTGCCAGCTCACCACCCCTGGACAAGAGAAAGACCCAGTTCTTC. It translates to CASSPPLDKRKTQFF. The whole variable domain, remainder taken from reference TRBV18 and TRBJ2-1, is NAGVMQNPRHLVRRRGQEARLRCSPMKGHSHVYWYRQLPEEGLKFMVYLQKENIIDESGMPKERFSAEFPKEGPSILRIQQVVRGDSAAYFCASSPPLDKRKTQFFGPGTRLTVL.

This clonotype was seen a few times. The chain uses TRBV7-2 and TRBJ2-2; D ambiguous. The CDR3 length is 16 residues. V was trimmed by 5 bases and J by 0 bases, leaving 13 bases between them. The germline CDR1 and CDR2 sequences are SGHTA and FQGNSA. DNA for the CDR3: TGTGCCAGCAGCCTTCGGACGGTATCGAACACCGGGGAGCTGTTTTTT. This gives the protein CASSLRTVSNTGELFF.

This CDR3 reads CASSGTSVTGELFF. Written as DNA, the CDR3 is TGTGCCAGCAGTGGGACTAGCGTGACCGGGGAGCTGTTTTTT. The chain recombines TRBV27 with TRBJ2-2, with 10 positions matching TRBD2. Germline values: CDR1 MNHEY, CDR2 SMNVEV (reference sequence). J lost 5 bases, V lost 5 bases, and 2 bases had no gene match. The CDR3 has 14 residues.

This chain connects TRBV6-5 to TRBJ1-1, with TRBD1 as a possible D gene (5 bases). This CDR3 is 17 amino acids long. CDR1 and CDR2 (germline): MNHEY, SVGAGI. Trimming left V 5 bases short and J 4 bases short, with 23 bases between. The CDR3: CASSTAGGISLITEAFF. CDR3 in DNA: TGTGCCAGCAGTACTGCCGGGGGGATTAGCTTGATCACTGAAGCTTTCTTT.